This TCR beta chain was recovered during a study of T cells after yellow fever vaccination. Each CDR3 protein gets one entry after TCRdb re-called the 5' RACE reads with MiXCR. The data contain 68,000 or so distinct CDR3 sequences, about 6.5% of them singletons. The length of the CDR3 is 17 residues. Germline V gene data show CDR1 as LGHNT and CDR2 as FRNRAP. V lost 5 bases and J lost 1; bases outside the gene matches: 8. Ten or more counts support this clonotype. Sequences were derived from CD8+ T cells sorted from PBMCs, sampled about 41 days after the first yellow fever vaccination. This sequence joins TRBV12-5 and TRBJ2-6, with 7 positions matching TRBD1. This sequence originates from a man between 18 and 35 years old who received the YFV17D yellow fever vaccine. This CDR3 is CASGKSGTASGANVLTF. Here the CDR3 DNA reads TGTGCTAGTGGTAAATCCGGGACAGCGTCTGGGGCCAACGTCCTGACTTTC.